The next 9 T cell receptor beta chains were all read from a single sample in a study of T cell clonotyping in hematopoietic cell transplantation. Profiling relied on immunoSEQ multiplex PCR, and the TCRdb table lists in-frame clones only, not all of them. The sample lists approximately 12,000 clones; roughly 50% were seen once. What was sequenced was peripheral blood mononuclear cells. The receptors were gathered from a man aged 50-59 years in good health. Some clones in this sample may be carry-over from other donors' samples.

The rearrangement uses TRBV11-2 and TRBJ1-3; D is uncertain. The CDR3 length is 15 residues. The germline gives CDR1 SGHAT, CDR2 FQNNGV. V lost 3 bases and J lost 0, with 9 bases in between. The CDR3 DNA follows: TGTGCCAGCAGCTTGGGTTCTGTCTCTGGAAACACCATATATTTT. This sequence encodes CASSLGSVSGNTIYF.

CDR3 sequence: CASSSTTPGGGYTF. The CDR3 bases are TGTGCCAGCAGTTCGACCACGCCGGGGGGTGGCTACACCTTC. This chain uses TRBV27 with TRBJ1-2; TRBD1 might be the D (5 bases). V gave up 4 bases and J gave up 7 bases, with 16 bases separating them. The CDR3 runs to 14 residues. Germline V gene lookup returns CDR1 MNHEY and CDR2 SMNVEV (reference sequence).

V usage is TRBV11-3 and J usage is TRBJ2-7; D possibly corresponds to TRBD2 (7 bases). Between the trimmed V and J ends, which lost 4 bases and 4 bases, there was a span of 14 bases. From germline, CDR1 is SGHNT and CDR2 YENEEA. The CDR3 contains 14 residues. The CDR3 DNA reads TGTGCCAGCAGCTCCTCGGGGGGCGCGTACGAGCAGTACTTC. It specifies CASSSSGGAYEQYF. The variable domain in full, with the rest retrieved from reference TRBV11-3 and TRBJ2-7, is EAGVVQSPRYKIIEKKQPVAFWCNPISGHNTLYWYLQNLGQGPELLIRYENEEAVDDSQLPKDRFSAERLKGVDSTLKIQPAELGDSAVYLCASSSSGGAYEQYFGPGTRLTVT.

This chain connects TRBV5-4 to TRBJ2-2; TRBD1 matches 7 bases. Germline V gene sequence: CDR1 SGHNT, CDR2 YYREEE (reference sequence). This CDR3 contains 15 residues. J lost 2 bases, V lost 4 bases, and 5 bases had no gene match. CDR3 DNA sequence: TGTGCCAGCAGCGCCGGGACAGTTAACACCGGGGAGCTGTTTTTT. Its protein is CASSAGTVNTGELFF.

The rearrangement links TRBV30 to TRBJ1-1; D remains unclear. Germline V gene sequence: CDR1 GTSNPN, CDR2 SVGIG (reference sequence). Trimming pared 3 bases from V and 11 bases from J, leaving 16 bases between. This CDR3 is 12 amino acids long. The CDR3 sequence: CAWSGHPAAAFF. The CDR3 region has the DNA TGTGCCTGGAGCGGGCACCCGGCCGCCGCTTTCTTT.

This clone was counted a few times. This chain connects TRBV30 to TRBJ1-5; 7 positions match TRBD1. This CDR3 has 14 amino acids. V lost 1 base, J lost 1 base, and 1 base stayed unmatched. CDR1 and CDR2 (germline): GTSNPN, SVGIG (reference sequence). The CDR3 loop reads CAWSEGASNQPQHF. CDR3 DNA: TGTGCCTGGAGTGAGGGGGCCAGCAATCAGCCCCAGCATTTT.

V usage is TRBV30 and J usage is TRBJ2-5; unclear D gene. Germline loops: CDR1 GTSNPN, CDR2 SVGIG (reference sequence). This CDR3 spans 13 amino acids. V dropped 6 bases and J dropped 1 base, with 12 bases sitting between them. In nucleotides, the CDR3 is TGTGCCTGCCGTAGAGGCCCCCAAGAGACCCAGTACTTC. This encodes CACRRGPQETQYF. Together with reference TRBV30 and TRBJ2-5, the CDR3 gives the full variable domain: SQTIHQWPATLVQPVGSPLSLECTVEGTSNPNLYWYRQAAGRGLQLLFYSVGIGQISSEVPQNLSASRPQDRQFILSSKKLLLSDSGFYLCACRRGPQETQYFGPGTRLLVL.

The J gene is TRBJ1-5, the V gene TRBV30; 7 bases match TRBD1. This CDR3 spans 15 amino acids. Germline V gene data show CDR1 as GTSNPN and CDR2 as SVGIG (reference sequence). With 3 bases clipped from V and 4 bases from J, the junction kept 9 bases outside the gene matches. CDR3: CAWSKGAGGNQPQHF. The CDR3 DNA reads as TGTGCCTGGAGCAAGGGGGCAGGGGGGAATCAGCCCCAGCATTTT.

V gene TRBV30 combines with J gene TRBJ2-7; no definite D call. This CDR3 contains 12 residues. The V gene's germline CDR1 is GTSNPN and CDR2 SVGIG (reference sequence). V lost 0 bases and J 5 bases, leaving 8 bases between the germline ends. CDR3 nucleotides: TGTGCCTGGAGTGTAGACACGGACGAGCAGTACTTC. As protein: CAWSVDTDEQYF.